This TCR beta chain was obtained from a study of T cells in Graves' hyperthyroidism and ophthalmopathy. Trimming pared 2 bases from V and 3 bases from J, leaving 10 bases between. Germline V gene sequence: CDR1 MNHEY, CDR2 SVGAGI. This CDR3 spans 14 amino acids. RNA transcripts served as the template for amplifying TCR beta CDR3 regions. In the first-round RT-PCR of the TCR CDR3, the HTBI primer set was used. TCRdb passed the multiplex PCR reads through MiXCR, listing each CDR3 protein once. Of 600,000 or so distinct CDR3 sequences in the sample, around 42% were seen once. No progression to ophthalmopathy during 18 months of follow-up defined stable disease. The hyperthyroidism was newly diagnosed and had lasted under 2 months; the patients were aged 18 to 65. Exclusion of patients followed from uncontrolled infection, other autoimmune disease, pregnancy or lactation. As to this clonotype: Its antigen is unknown.

General observations from the study: Ophthalmopathy prediction by the model preceded onset by a median 6.5 months.

The V and J genes are TRBV6-5 and TRBJ1-1; D may be TRBD1 (5 bases). What was sequenced was peripheral blood or thyroid tissue (not recorded which). The sequence came from a woman aged 18 to 35 with Graves' hyperthyroidism. The CDR3 sequence: CASSYAGRDTEAFF. The CDR3 bases are TGTGCCAGCAGTTACGCAGGGAGGGACACTGAAGCTTTCTTT.